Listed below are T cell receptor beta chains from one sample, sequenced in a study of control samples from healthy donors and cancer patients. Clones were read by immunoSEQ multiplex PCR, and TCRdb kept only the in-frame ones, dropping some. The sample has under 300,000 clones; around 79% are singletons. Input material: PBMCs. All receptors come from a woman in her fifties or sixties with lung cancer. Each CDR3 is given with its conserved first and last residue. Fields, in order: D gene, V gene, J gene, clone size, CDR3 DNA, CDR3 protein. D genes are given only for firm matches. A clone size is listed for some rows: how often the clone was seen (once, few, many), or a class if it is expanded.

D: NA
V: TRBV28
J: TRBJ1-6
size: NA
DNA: TGTGCCAGCAGTTTAAATTCACCCCTCCACTTT
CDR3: CASSLNSPLHF

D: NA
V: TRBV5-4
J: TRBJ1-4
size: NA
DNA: TGTGCCAGCAGCACCCGCTCCCGGGGAGTTGAAAAACTGTTTTTT
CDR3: CASSTRSRGVEKLFF

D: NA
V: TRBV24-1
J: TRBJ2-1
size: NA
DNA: TGTGCCACCAGTGATCCCGGGACGGGGAATGAGCAGTTCTTC
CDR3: CATSDPGTGNEQFF

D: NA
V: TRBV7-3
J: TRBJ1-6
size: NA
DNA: TGTGCCAGCAGCTTAACCGGATCCTCCAATTCACCCCTCCACTTT
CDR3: CASSLTGSSNSPLHF

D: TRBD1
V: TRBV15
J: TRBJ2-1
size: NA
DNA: TGTGCCACCAGCAGAGGACAGGGATACAATGAGCAGTTCTTC
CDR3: CATSRGQGYNEQFF

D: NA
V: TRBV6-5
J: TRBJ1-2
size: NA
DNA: TGTGCCAGCAGTCCAACAGGGTGGGATGGCTACACCTTC
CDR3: CASSPTGWDGYTF

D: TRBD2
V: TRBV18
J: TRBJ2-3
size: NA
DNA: TGTGCCAGCTCACCAGGGACTAGTGGGAATACGCAGTATTTT
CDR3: CASSPGTSGNTQYF

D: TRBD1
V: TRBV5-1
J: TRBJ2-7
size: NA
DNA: TGCGCCAGCAGCTCCGGACAGGGGGTTCTTCGCGAGCAGTACTTC
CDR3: CASSSGQGVLREQYF

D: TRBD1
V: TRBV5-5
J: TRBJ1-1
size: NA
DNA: TGTGCCAGCAGCTTTGACAGGGCGGATGCCACTGAAGCTTTCTTT
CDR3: CASSFDRADATEAFF

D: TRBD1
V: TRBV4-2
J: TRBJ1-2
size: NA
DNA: TGTGCCAGCAGCCAAGATGAGGGACAGGGGAGAGGCTACACCTTC
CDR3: CASSQDEGQGRGYTF

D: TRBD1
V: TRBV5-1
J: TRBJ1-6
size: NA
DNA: TGCGCCAGCAGCTGGGGACAGTCTGACTCACCCCTCCACTTT
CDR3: CASSWGQSDSPLHF

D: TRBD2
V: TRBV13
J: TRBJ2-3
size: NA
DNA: TGTGCCAGCAGCTCCATCCTAAGTTTAGGCGGGAGGGAGGATGTTGCAGATACGCAGTATTTT
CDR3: CASSSILSLGGREDVADTQYF

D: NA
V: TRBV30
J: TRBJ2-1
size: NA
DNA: TGTGCCTGGAGTAAGGGGCTAGCAGTTATTGATGAGCAGTTCTTC
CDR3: CAWSKGLAVIDEQFF

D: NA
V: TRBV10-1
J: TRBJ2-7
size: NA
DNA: TGCGCCAGCAGTGATCCGGCGGGGTACGAGCAGTACTTC
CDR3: CASSDPAGYEQYF

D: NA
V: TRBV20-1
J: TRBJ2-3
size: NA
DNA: TGCAGTGCTAGGGCCACAGATACGCAGTATTTT
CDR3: CSARATDTQYF

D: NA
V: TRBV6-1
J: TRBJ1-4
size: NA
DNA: TGTGCCAGCAGTGAAGGGACCCGTGATGAAAAACTGTTTTTT
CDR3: CASSEGTRDEKLFF

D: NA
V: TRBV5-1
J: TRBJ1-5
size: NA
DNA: TGCGCCAGCAGCATGTCTCCGGGTCAGCCCCAGCATTTT
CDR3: CASSMSPGQPQHF

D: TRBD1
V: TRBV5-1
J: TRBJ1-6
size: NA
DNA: TGCGCCAGCAGCTTGGCACAGGGGAGTTCACCCCTCCACTTT
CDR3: CASSLAQGSSPLHF

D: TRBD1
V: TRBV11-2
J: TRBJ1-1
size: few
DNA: TGTGCCAGCAGCCAAATCCGGGACAGGGGTTCGGGAGCTTTCTTT
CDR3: CASSQIRDRGSGAFF

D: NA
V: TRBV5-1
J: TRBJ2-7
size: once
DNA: TGCGCCAGCAGCTTACAGGGTTTCGAGCAGTACTTC
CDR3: CASSLQGFEQYF

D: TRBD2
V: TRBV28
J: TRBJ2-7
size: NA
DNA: TGTGCCAGCAGTCCCGGGGGGGGCAGGCGCTCCTACGAGCAGTACTTC
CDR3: CASSPGGGRRSYEQYF

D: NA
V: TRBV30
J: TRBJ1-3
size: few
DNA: TGTGCCTGGAGGGCTACAGGATCTGGAAACACCATATATTTT
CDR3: CAWRATGSGNTIYF

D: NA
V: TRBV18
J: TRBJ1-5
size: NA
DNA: TGTGCCAGCTCACCACAAGCGGATCAGCCCCAGCATTTT
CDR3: CASSPQADQPQHF

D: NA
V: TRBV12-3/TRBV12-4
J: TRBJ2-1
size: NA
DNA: TGTGCCAGCAGTTTAGCAGGACTGGGTCAGTTCTTC
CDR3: CASSLAGLGQFF

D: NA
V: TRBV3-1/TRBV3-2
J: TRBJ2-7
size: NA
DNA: TGTGCCAGCAGCCCGGGGCCCGCCTACGAGCAGTACTTC
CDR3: CASSPGPAYEQYF

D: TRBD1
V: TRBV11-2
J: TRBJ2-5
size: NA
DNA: TGTGCCAGCACCCGGACAGGGTCGAGGACCCAGTACTTC
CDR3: CASTRTGSRTQYF

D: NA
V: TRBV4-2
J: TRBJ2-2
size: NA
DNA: TGTGCCAGCAGCCAAGATGGTGCATCTGGGGAGCTGTTTTTT
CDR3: CASSQDGASGELFF

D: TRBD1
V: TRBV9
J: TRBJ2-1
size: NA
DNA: TGTGCCAGCAGCGCGACAGGGGTAGCCTACAATGAGCAGTTCTTC
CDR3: CASSATGVAYNEQFF

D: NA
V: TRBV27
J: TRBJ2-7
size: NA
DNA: TGTGCCAGCACCCCTGGGGGAGGTCGGGAGCAGTACTTC
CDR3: CASTPGGGREQYF

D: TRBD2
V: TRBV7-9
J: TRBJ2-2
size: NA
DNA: TGTGCCAGCATCCCGCCGGGGGGGGAGACCGGGGAGCTGTTTTTT
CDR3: CASIPPGGETGELFF

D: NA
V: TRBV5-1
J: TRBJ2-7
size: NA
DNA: TGCGCCAGCAGCTTCCAGGCCCAGGACGAGCAGTACTTC
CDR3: CASSFQAQDEQYF

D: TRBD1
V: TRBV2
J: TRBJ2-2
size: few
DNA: TGTGCCAGCAGATTAAGCAGGGGGCGAACCGGGGAGCTGTTTTTT
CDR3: CASRLSRGRTGELFF

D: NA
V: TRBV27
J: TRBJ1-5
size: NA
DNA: TGTGCCAGCAGTTTAAAACAGGGAACCCAGCCCCAGCATTTT
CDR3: CASSLKQGTQPQHF

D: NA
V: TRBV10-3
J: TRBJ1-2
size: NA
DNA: TGTGCCATCAGTGATGGGACCCAGACAACTAACTATGGCTACACCTTC
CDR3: CAISDGTQTTNYGYTF

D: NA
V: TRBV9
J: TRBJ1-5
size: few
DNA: TGTGCCAGCAGCGTAGAACCAGGCCCCCAAGGGCCCCAGCATTTT
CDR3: CASSVEPGPQGPQHF

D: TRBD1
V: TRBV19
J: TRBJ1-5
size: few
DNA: TGTGCCAGTAGTATCCGGACAGGCATTAGCAATCAGCCCCAGCATTTT
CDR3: CASSIRTGISNQPQHF

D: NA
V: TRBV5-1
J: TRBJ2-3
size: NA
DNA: TGCGCCAGCAGCTTAGCGGACTTCACAGATACGCAGTATTTT
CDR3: CASSLADFTDTQYF

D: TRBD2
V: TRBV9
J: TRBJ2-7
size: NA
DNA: TGTGCCAGCAGCGTAGGACTAGCGGGAAGTTACGAGCAGTACTTC
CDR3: CASSVGLAGSYEQYF

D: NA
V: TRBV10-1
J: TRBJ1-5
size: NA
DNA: TGCGCCAGCACTTCTCCCCTACAGGCTTATAGCAATCAGCCCCAGCATTTT
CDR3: CASTSPLQAYSNQPQHF

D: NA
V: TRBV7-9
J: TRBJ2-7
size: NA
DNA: TGTGCCAGCAGCTTAGAATTACCAGGCGACGAGCAGTACTTC
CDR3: CASSLELPGDEQYF

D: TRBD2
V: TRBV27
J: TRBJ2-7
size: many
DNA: TGTGCCAGCGGGGGGGGAGTCACCTACGAGCAGTACTTC
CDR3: CASGGGVTYEQYF

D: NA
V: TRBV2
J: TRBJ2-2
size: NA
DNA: TGTGCCAGCAGCCGCGAGGGGCCAGGCAACACCGGGGAGCTGTTTTTT
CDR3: CASSREGPGNTGELFF

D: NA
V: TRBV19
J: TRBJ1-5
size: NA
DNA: TGTGCCAGTAGTCTCCCGGCGGGCAGAAGCAATCAGCCCCAGCATTTT
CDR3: CASSLPAGRSNQPQHF

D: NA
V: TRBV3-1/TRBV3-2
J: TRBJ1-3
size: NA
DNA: TGTGCCAGCAGCCGTTACAGGGTTGATGGAAACACCATATATTTT
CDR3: CASSRYRVDGNTIYF

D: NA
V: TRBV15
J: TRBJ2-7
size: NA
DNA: TGTGCCACCAGCAGAGATCGGACTAAAAGCTACGAGCAGTACTTC
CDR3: CATSRDRTKSYEQYF

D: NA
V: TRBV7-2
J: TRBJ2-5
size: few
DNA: TGTGCCAGCAGCTATAGGCGGAGCGAGACCCAGTACTTC
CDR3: CASSYRRSETQYF

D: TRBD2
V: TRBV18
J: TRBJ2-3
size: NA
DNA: TGTGCCAGCTCACCCCGGACTAGCGGGAGCGCAGATACGCAGTATTTT
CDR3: CASSPRTSGSADTQYF

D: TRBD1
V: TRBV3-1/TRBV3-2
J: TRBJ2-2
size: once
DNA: TGTGCCAGCAGCCCGATCGACAGGGCAGGGGAGCTGTTTTTT
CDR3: CASSPIDRAGELFF

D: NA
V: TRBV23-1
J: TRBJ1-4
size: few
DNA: TGCGCCAGCAGTAAGTTAGGACACTCGGATGAAAAACTGTTTTTT
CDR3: CASSKLGHSDEKLFF

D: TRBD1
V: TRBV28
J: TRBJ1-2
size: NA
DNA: TGTGCCAGCAGTTTGCCCGGGACAGAAGGGTATGGCTACACCTTC
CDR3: CASSLPGTEGYGYTF

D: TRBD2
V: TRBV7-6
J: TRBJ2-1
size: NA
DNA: TGTGCCAGCACCGAACTAGCGGGAGTTGGGAATGAGCAGTTCTTC
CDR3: CASTELAGVGNEQFF

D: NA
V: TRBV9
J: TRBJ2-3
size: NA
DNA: TGTGCCAGCAGCCCCAGAGGAGACAGAAACACAGATACGCAGTATTTT
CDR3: CASSPRGDRNTDTQYF

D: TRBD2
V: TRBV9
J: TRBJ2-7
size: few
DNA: TGTGCCAGCAGCAAGGGACTAGCGGGAGACGAGCAGTACTTC
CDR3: CASSKGLAGDEQYF